This T cell receptor beta chain emerged from a study of blood T cell repertoires in COVID-19. Looking at the study overall: Acute-phase and convalescent COVID-19 samples originated in the United States, Italy and Spain. T cells, B-cell-depleted T cells, or PBMCs supplied cDNA or gDNA.

The data were produced by immunoSEQ multiplex PCR, yet TCRdb's version contains in-frame clones alone and is incomplete. The table has about 200,000 clones, over 75% seen once. The germline V gene encodes CDR1 SGHNT and CDR2 YYREEE (reference sequence). CDR3 size: 16 residues. The V gene end was trimmed by 4 bases and the J gene end by 6 bases; junction bases not matched to a gene: 10. This clonotype originated in a man between 45 and 60 years old with COVID-19, enrolled during active disease. Sample: peripheral blood. The chain carries TRBV5-4 and TRBJ2-1, with 10 bases matching TRBD1. CDR3 loop: CASSRAGTGEVNEQFF. The CDR3 DNA follows: TGTGCCAGCAGCCGAGCCGGGACAGGGGAAGTCAATGAGCAGTTCTTC.